The rows below give T cell receptor beta chains drawn from one sample of a study of T cells in Graves' hyperthyroidism and ophthalmopathy. MiXCR, applied by TCRdb to the multiplex PCR reads, yields one record per CDR3 protein. The sample includes around 530,000 distinct CDR3 sequences, roughly a sixth of them seen just once. Sequencing used blood. The receptors here all came from a woman aged 18-29 years with Graves' ophthalmopathy. The CDR3 runs from the conserved cysteine through the conserved F or W. A D gene is named only where the DNA matches it firmly. Expanded clones are given a class, and other clones once, few, many or no size at all.

14	TRBV2	many	.	TRBJ1-2	CASSEGGRSYGYTF	TGTGCCAGCAGTGAGGGTGGGAGGAGCTATGGCTACACCTTC
11	TRBV28	many	.	TRBJ2-7	CASSYIYEQYF	TGTGCCAGCAGTTACATCTACGAGCAGTACTTC
15	TRBV7-9	few	TRBD1	TRBJ1-1	CASSGKTGGRTEAFF	TGTGCCAGCAGCGGAAAGACAGGGGGCAGAACTGAAGCTTTCTTT
14	TRBV6-1	few	.	TRBJ2-1	CASLRDAGYNEQFF	TGTGCCAGCCTCCGGGACGCCGGTTACAATGAGCAGTTCTTC
16	TRBV24-1	many	TRBD1	TRBJ2-6	CATSADRISGANVLTF	TGTGCCACCAGTGCGGACAGGATCTCTGGGGCCAACGTCCTGACTTTC
16	TRBV11-2	.	TRBD2	TRBJ2-7	CASSPRLAGTGYEQYF	TGTGCCAGCAGCCCGAGACTAGCGGGGACAGGGTACGAGCAGTACTTC
15	TRBV18	.	.	TRBJ1-1	CASSPPETANTEAFF	TGTGCCAGCTCACCACCCGAAACAGCGAACACTGAAGCTTTCTTT
13	TRBV30	few	.	TRBJ2-3	CACLRGSTDTQYF	TGTGCCTGCTTGAGGGGGAGCACAGATACGCAGTATTTT
13	TRBV7-9	.	TRBD1	TRBJ2-1	CAGSGTGHNEQFF	TGTGCCGGATCCGGGACAGGGCATAATGAGCAGTTCTTC
17	TRBV20-1	few	TRBD1	TRBJ1-6	CSARVGQKSSYNSPLHF	TGCAGTGCTAGAGTGGGACAGAAGAGCTCCTATAATTCACCCCTCCACTTT
14	TRBV20-1	many	TRBD1	TRBJ1-1	CSARLTGRNTEAFF	TGCAGTGCTAGGTTGACAGGGAGGAACACTGAAGCTTTCTTT
13	TRBV5-1	.	TRBD2	TRBJ2-3	CASSAGRGDTQYF	TGCGCCAGCAGCGCGGGGAGGGGAGATACGCAGTATTTT
15	TRBV3-1	many	.	TRBJ1-1	CASSQSTLMNTEAFF	TGTGCCAGCAGCCAATCGACGCTTATGAACACTGAAGCTTTCTTT
11	TRBV30	many	.	TRBJ2-1	CAWRTIDEQFF	TGTGCCTGGAGGACTATCGATGAGCAGTTCTTC
16	TRBV12-5	.	.	TRBJ2-1	CASGLTFGGPTNEQFF	TGTGCTAGTGGTTTGACCTTCGGGGGGCCCACCAATGAGCAGTTCTTC
11	TRBV12-3/TRBV12-4	many	.	TRBJ1-1	CASLNFNEAFF	TGTGCCAGCCTAAACTTCAATGAAGCTTTCTTT
14	TRBV9	.	.	TRBJ1-6	CASSDGHSNSPLHF	TGTGCCAGCAGCGATGGTCACTCCAATTCACCCCTCCACTTT
17	TRBV7-2	.	TRBD2	TRBJ2-5	CASSRGLAGGLEETQYF	TGTGCCAGCAGCCGAGGACTAGCGGGGGGGCTTGAAGAGACCCAGTACTTC
16	TRBV20-1	few	.	TRBJ1-5	CSARDLVRYSNQPQHF	TGCAGTGCTAGAGATTTGGTCAGGTATAGCAATCAGCCCCAGCATTTT
15	TRBV10-3	.	.	TRBJ1-4	CAISEAGSTNEKLFF	TGTGCCATCAGTGAAGCGGGATCTACTAATGAAAAACTGTTTTTT
11	TRBV6-2/TRBV6-3	few	.	TRBJ1-2	CASSTREGYTF	TGTGCCAGCAGCACTAGGGAGGGCTACACCTTC
13	TRBV15	many	.	TRBJ2-1	CATSERNAYEQFF	TGTGCCACCAGCGAAAGGAATGCTTATGAGCAGTTCTTC
15	TRBV24-1	many	.	TRBJ2-2	CATSDHNKNTGELFF	TGTGCCACCAGTGATCATAACAAGAACACCGGGGAGCTGTTTTTT
16	TRBV15	.	.	TRBJ1-3	CATSTGPILSGDTIYF	TGTGCTACTTCGACGGGACCGATCCTCTCTGGAGACACCATATATTTT
13	TRBV28	many	TRBD1	TRBJ2-7	CASTKGQHYEQYF	TGTGCCAGCACCAAGGGACAGCACTACGAGCAGTACTTC
13	TRBV30	.	.	TRBJ2-5	CAWSVRGTETQYF	TGTGCCTGGAGTGTAAGGGGGACGGAGACCCAGTACTTC
14	TRBV27	many	TRBD1	TRBJ1-1	CASRTQGRNTEAFF	TGTGCCAGCAGGACACAGGGGCGGAACACTGAAGCTTTCTTT
17	TRBV11-2	.	TRBD1	TRBJ1-2	CASSSLKRQGDNYGYTF	TGTGCCAGCAGCTCCCTAAAAAGGCAGGGGGATAACTATGGCTACACCTTC
14	TRBV20-1	few	.	TRBJ1-3	CSARLSGVGNTIYF	TGCAGTGCTAGACTTTCAGGGGTCGGAAACACCATATATTTT
15	TRBV20-1	.	TRBD2	TRBJ2-2	CSARVLAGGTGELFF	TGCAGTGCTAGAGTACTAGCGGGGGGCACCGGGGAGCTGTTTTTT
15	TRBV20-1	many	TRBD2	TRBJ2-7	CSANPTSGANYEQYF	TGCAGTGCCAACCCGACTAGCGGGGCTAACTACGAGCAGTACTTC
11	TRBV7-9	many	TRBD2	TRBJ2-5	CASSNSGAQYF	TGTGCCAGCAGCAACAGCGGGGCACAGTACTTC
16	TRBV4-1	few	.	TRBJ2-7	CASSPTPSATIYEQYF	TGCGCCAGCAGCCCAACACCTAGCGCGACTATCTACGAGCAGTACTTC
12	TRBV2	many	.	TRBJ1-1	CASTTGKTEAFF	TGTGCCAGCACGACAGGAAAAACTGAAGCTTTCTTT
13	TRBV4-1	once	.	TRBJ1-2	CASSQGSAYGYTF	TGCGCCAGCAGCCAAGGGTCAGCCTATGGCTACACCTTC
16	TRBV3-1	many	.	TRBJ2-7	CASSQGGVAGPYEQYF	TGTGCCAGCAGCCAAGGTGGGGTGGCGGGACCTTACGAGCAGTACTTC
14	TRBV30	many	.	TRBJ2-3	CAWSGGASTDTQYF	TGTGCCTGGAGCGGGGGTGCTAGCACAGATACGCAGTATTTT
16	TRBV6-1	few	.	TRBJ1-5	CASSEIKGGSNQPQHF	TGTGCCAGCAGTGAGATAAAGGGGGGCAGCAATCAGCCCCAGCATTTT
16	TRBV11-2	many	TRBD1	TRBJ2-1	CASSLVVGTDDNEQFF	TGTGCCAGCAGCTTAGTGGTCGGGACAGATGACAATGAGCAGTTCTTC
15	TRBV7-9	many	TRBD2	TRBJ2-4	CASSLSSGELDIQYF	TGTGCCAGCAGCTTATCTAGCGGGGAGCTTGACATTCAGTACTTC
14	TRBV10-3	many	TRBD2	TRBJ2-7	CAISVLAGGYEQYF	TGTGCCATCAGTGTTCTAGCGGGGGGCTACGAGCAGTACTTC
16	TRBV28	many	.	TRBJ1-6	CAIKGGLSSYNSPLHF	TGTGCCATCAAGGGGGGGCTCAGCTCCTATAATTCACCCCTCCACTTT
15	TRBV7-8	.	.	TRBJ2-7	CASSLAAGRSYEQYF	TGTGCCAGCAGCTTAGCAGCAGGGCGATCCTACGAGCAGTACTTC
14	TRBV3-1	few	.	TRBJ1-6	CASSPIGGNSPLHF	TGTGCCAGCAGTCCAATTGGGGGGAATTCACCCCTCCACTTT
13	TRBV7-3	many	.	TRBJ1-1	CASSPEWKSEAFF	TGTGCCAGCAGCCCAGAGTGGAAGTCTGAAGCTTTCTTT
17	TRBV7-9	many	TRBD2	TRBJ2-1	CASSPGSGRGASNEQFF	TGTGCCAGCAGCCCAGGGTCGGGGCGGGGGGCCTCCAATGAGCAGTTCTTC
16	TRBV7-8	many	TRBD2	TRBJ2-7	CASSKLSAGLNYEQYF	TGTGCCAGCAGCAAATTATCAGCGGGGTTGAACTACGAGCAGTACTTC
17	TRBV3-1	.	TRBD2	TRBJ2-4	CASSLLAGGFAKNIQYF	TGTGCCAGCAGCCTCCTAGCGGGGGGGTTCGCCAAAAACATTCAGTACTTC
16	TRBV19	.	.	TRBJ2-6	CASSRASRAGANVLTF	TGTGCCAGTAGCCGGGCCAGCCGTGCTGGGGCCAACGTCCTGACTTTC
13	TRBV9	.	.	TRBJ1-1	CASSEQGKGEAFF	TGTGCCAGCAGCGAACAGGGTAAGGGTGAAGCTTTCTTT
13	TRBV6-1	.	.	TRBJ1-2	CASSSGSNYGYTF	TGTGCCAGCAGCTCGGGGTCAAACTATGGCTACACCTTC
13	TRBV29-1	.	.	TRBJ2-7	CSVEGFTGPEQYF	TGCAGCGTTGAAGGTTTCACAGGTCCTGAGCAGTACTTC
13	TRBV9	few	.	TRBJ2-1	CASSVRDYNEQFF	TGTGCCAGCAGCGTACGGGACTACAATGAGCAGTTCTTC
16	TRBV6-1	.	.	TRBJ1-2	CASSDARDGYIYGYTF	TGTGCCAGCAGTGACGCCCGGGACGGCTATATTTATGGCTACACCTTC